These T cell receptor beta chains were read from a single sample in a study of identical twins. TCRdb itself ran the 5' RACE reads through MiXCR, one entry per CDR3 protein. Of roughly 480,000 distinct CDR3 sequences listed, roughly 26% were seen once; the top ten hold 2.9%. The same data also contributed to another study, on T cells expressing NK-cell markers.

Material: CD4+ T cells sorted from blood. These receptors all stem from a woman between 18 and 29 years old in good health. CDR3s include the opening cysteine and the closing phenylalanine or tryptophan. D genes are given only for firm matches. Clone size is not always given. Where it is, it says once, few, many or a class for expanded clones.

TRBV7-3	TRBD2	TRBJ2-3	NA	CASSFPSGSGASTDTQYF	TGTGCCAGCAGCTTCCCCTCCGGTAGCGGGGCTAGCACAGATACGCAGTATTTT
TRBV27	NA	TRBJ2-2	NA	CASCLQRNTGELFF	TGTGCCAGCTGTCTCCAGCGGAACACCGGGGAGCTGTTTTTT
TRBV7-9	NA	TRBJ2-3	NA	CASSSNPGHLTDTQYF	TGTGCCAGCAGCTCTAATCCGGGACACCTCACAGATACGCAGTATTTT
TRBV20-1	NA	TRBJ2-7	few	CSAEDVILGEQYF	TGCAGTGCTGAGGACGTAATACTGGGGGAGCAGTACTTC
TRBV18	NA	TRBJ1-6	few	CASSPQASPMNSPLHF	TGTGCCAGCTCACCACAGGCAAGCCCGATGAATTCACCCCTCCACTTT
TRBV28	TRBD2	TRBJ2-1	NA	CASSIREVNEQFF	TGTGCCAGCAGTATCCGGGAGGTGAATGAGCAGTTCTTC
TRBV20-1	NA	TRBJ2-7	few	CSAITQGWSYEQYF	TGCAGTGCTATAACTCAGGGATGGTCCTACGAGCAGTACTTC
TRBV12-3/TRBV12-4	NA	TRBJ2-7	few	CASSLQSFEQYF	TGTGCCAGCAGCCTACAGAGCTTTGAGCAGTACTTC
TRBV14	TRBD2	TRBJ2-3	NA	CASSRLAISTDTQYF	TGTGCCAGCAGCAGACTAGCGATCAGCACAGATACGCAGTATTTT
TRBV29-1	TRBD1	TRBJ2-1	NA	CSVKAGDRGHGEQFF	TGCAGCGTTAAGGCAGGGGACAGGGGGCATGGTGAGCAGTTCTTC
TRBV10-2	TRBD2	TRBJ2-5	few	CASRRTSEGRTQYF	TGCGCCAGCAGGAGGACTAGCGAGGGGAGGACCCAGTACTTC
TRBV14	TRBD2	TRBJ2-3	NA	CASSRLARDTQYF	TGTGCCAGCAGCCGACTAGCCCGAGATACGCAGTATTTT
TRBV20-1	TRBD1	TRBJ1-4	few	CSARVGTVNEKLFF	TGCAGTGCTAGAGTCGGGACAGTTAATGAAAAACTGTTTTTT
TRBV7-2	NA	TRBJ2-3	few	CASSSYSTDTQYF	TGTGCCAGCAGCTCTTACAGTACAGATACGCAGTATTTT
TRBV6-1	TRBD1	TRBJ1-5	few	CASSWTGISNQPQHF	TGTGCCAGCTCCTGGACAGGGATTAGCAATCAGCCCCAGCATTTT
TRBV5-6	NA	TRBJ2-1	many	CASSPTVASNEQFF	TGTGCCAGCAGCCCGACAGTGGCGAGCAATGAGCAGTTCTTC
TRBV10-3	NA	TRBJ2-1	few	CAISERTANALNEQFF	TGTGCCATCAGTGAGAGGACTGCCAACGCCTTAAATGAGCAGTTCTTC
TRBV20-1	NA	TRBJ2-1	few	CSASLAIIDEQFF	TGCAGTGCTAGTTTGGCTATAATTGATGAGCAGTTCTTC
TRBV7-9	NA	TRBJ1-2	few	CASSSDVRAHGYTF	TGTGCCAGCAGCTCCGATGTCAGGGCCCATGGCTACACCTTC
TRBV11-2	NA	TRBJ2-7	few	CASSHLTTYEQYF	TGTGCCAGCAGCCACCTCACCACCTACGAGCAGTACTTC
TRBV7-2	NA	TRBJ2-3	few	CASSFELTDTQYF	TGTGCCAGCAGCTTCGAACTAACAGATACGCAGTATTTT
TRBV6-2/TRBV6-3	NA	TRBJ2-1	few	CASSYSSLAPKNNEQFF	TGTGCCAGCAGTTACTCGAGCCTAGCGCCTAAAAACAATGAGCAGTTCTTC
TRBV4-3	NA	TRBJ2-6	NA	CASSRGRGHSGANVLTF	TGCGCCAGCAGCCGAGGACGGGGGCACTCTGGGGCCAACGTCCTGACTTTC
TRBV2	TRBD2	TRBJ2-1	few	CASSGPGGRMNEQFF	TGTGCCAGCAGTGGCCCTGGCGGGAGAATGAATGAGCAGTTCTTC
TRBV9	NA	TRBJ1-4	many	CASSPDGGIREKLFF	TGTGCCAGCAGCCCAGATGGGGGAATCAGAGAAAAACTGTTTTTT
TRBV12-3/TRBV12-4	TRBD2	TRBJ2-3	NA	CASSSLSGVRGTDTQYF	TGTGCCAGCAGTTCCCTTAGCGGGGTGAGGGGCACAGATACGCAGTATTTT
TRBV15	NA	TRBJ1-1	many	CATARNLGRTEAFF	TGTGCCACCGCCCGAAACTTGGGGAGGACTGAAGCTTTCTTT
TRBV12-3/TRBV12-4	NA	TRBJ1-2	many	CASNFLHGGPFYGYTF	TGTGCCAGCAACTTCCTGCATGGGGGACCCTTCTATGGCTACACCTTC
TRBV20-1	NA	TRBJ1-5	NA	CSASAGLGGNQPQHF	TGCAGTGCTAGTGCAGGGCTGGGTGGCAATCAGCCCCAGCATTTT
TRBV5-1	NA	TRBJ2-7	few	CASSLEQGRYEQYF	TGCGCCAGCAGCTTGGAACAGGGGAGGTACGAGCAGTACTTC